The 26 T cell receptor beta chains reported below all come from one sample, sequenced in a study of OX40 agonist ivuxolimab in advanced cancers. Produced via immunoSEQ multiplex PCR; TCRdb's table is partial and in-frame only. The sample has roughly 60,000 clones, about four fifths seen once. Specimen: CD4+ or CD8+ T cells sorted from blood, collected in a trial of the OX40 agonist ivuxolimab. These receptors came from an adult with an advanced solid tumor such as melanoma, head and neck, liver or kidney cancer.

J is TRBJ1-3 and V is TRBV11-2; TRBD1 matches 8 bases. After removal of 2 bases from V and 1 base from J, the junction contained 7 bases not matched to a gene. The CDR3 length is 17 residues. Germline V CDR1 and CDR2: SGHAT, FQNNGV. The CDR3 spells CASSLFAGGRSGNTIYF. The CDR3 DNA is TGTGCCAGCAGCTTATTCGCAGGGGGCAGATCTGGAAACACCATATATTTT.

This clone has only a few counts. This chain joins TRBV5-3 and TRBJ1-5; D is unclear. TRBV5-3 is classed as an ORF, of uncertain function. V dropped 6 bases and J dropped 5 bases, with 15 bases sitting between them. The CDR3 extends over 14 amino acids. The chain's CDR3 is CARTAWLTYQPQHF. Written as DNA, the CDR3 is TGTGCCAGAACGGCGTGGCTTACCTATCAGCCCCAGCATTTT.

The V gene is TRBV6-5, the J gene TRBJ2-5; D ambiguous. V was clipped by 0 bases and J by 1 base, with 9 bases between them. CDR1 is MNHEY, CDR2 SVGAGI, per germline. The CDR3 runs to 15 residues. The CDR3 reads CASSYSAAPQETQYF. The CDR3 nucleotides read TGTGCCAGCAGTTACTCGGCCGCGCCCCAAGAGACCCAGTACTTC.

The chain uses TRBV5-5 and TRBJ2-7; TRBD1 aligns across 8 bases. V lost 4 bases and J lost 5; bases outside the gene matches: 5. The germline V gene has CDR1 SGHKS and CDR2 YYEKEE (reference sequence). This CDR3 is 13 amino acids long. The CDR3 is CASSPDRVNEQYV. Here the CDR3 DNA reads TGTGCCAGCAGCCCGGACAGGGTGAACGAGCAGTACGTC.

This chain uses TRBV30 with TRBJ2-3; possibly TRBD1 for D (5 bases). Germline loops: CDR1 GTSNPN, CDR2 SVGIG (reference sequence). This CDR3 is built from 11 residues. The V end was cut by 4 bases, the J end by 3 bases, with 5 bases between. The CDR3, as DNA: TGTGCCTGGACAGGGACAGATACGCAGTATTTT. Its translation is CAWTGTDTQYF.

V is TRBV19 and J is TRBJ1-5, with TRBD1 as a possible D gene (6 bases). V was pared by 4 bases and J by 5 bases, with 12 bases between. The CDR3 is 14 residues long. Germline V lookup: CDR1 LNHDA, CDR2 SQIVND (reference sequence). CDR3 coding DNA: TGTGCCAGTAGTAAAGGGACACAGGATCAGCCCCAGCATTTT. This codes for CASSKGTQDQPQHF.

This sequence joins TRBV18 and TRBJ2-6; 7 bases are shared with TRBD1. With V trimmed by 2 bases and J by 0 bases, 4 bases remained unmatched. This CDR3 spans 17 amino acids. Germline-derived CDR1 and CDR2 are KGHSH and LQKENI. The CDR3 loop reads CASSPVTGTSGANVLTF. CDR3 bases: TGTGCCAGCTCACCAGTGACAGGGACCTCTGGGGCCAACGTCCTGACTTTC.

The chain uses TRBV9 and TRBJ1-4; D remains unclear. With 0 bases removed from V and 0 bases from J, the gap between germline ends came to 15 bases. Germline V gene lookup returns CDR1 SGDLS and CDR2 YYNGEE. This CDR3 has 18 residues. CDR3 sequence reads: CASSVGRAFGTTNEKLFF. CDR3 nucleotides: TGTGCCAGCAGCGTAGGTCGCGCCTTCGGGACAACTAATGAAAAACTGTTTTTT.

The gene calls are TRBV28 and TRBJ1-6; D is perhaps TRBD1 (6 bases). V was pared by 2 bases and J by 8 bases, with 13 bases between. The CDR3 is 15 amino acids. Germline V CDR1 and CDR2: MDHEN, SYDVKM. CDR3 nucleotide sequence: TGTGCCAGCAGTTTACTCAGGGGAACTCATTCACCCCTCCACTTT. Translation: CASSLLRGTHSPLHF.

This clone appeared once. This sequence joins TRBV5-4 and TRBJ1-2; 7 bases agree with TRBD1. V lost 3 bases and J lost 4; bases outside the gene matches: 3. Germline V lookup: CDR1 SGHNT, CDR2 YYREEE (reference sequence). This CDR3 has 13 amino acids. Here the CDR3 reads CASSSRQGYGYTF. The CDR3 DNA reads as TGTGCCAGCAGCTCACGACAGGGCTATGGCTACACCTTC.

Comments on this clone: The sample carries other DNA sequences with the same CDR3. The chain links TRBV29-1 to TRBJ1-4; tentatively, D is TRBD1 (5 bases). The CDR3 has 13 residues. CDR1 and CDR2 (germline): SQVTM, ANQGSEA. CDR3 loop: CSWGSERGGKLFF. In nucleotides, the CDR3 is TGCAGTTGGGGGAGCGAAAGAGGCGGAAAACTGTTTTTT.

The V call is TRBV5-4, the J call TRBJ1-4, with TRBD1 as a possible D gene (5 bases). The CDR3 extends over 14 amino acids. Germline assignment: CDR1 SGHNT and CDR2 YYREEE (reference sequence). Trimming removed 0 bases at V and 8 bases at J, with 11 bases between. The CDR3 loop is CASSLGTWGEKLFF. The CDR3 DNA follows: TGTGCCAGCAGCTTGGGGACCTGGGGGGAAAAACTGTTTTTT. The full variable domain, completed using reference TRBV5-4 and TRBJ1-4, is ETGVTQSPTHLIKTRGQQVTLRCSSQSGHNTVSWYQQALGQGPQFIFQYYREEENGRGNFPPRFSGLQFPNYSSELNVNALELDDSALYLCASSLGTWGEKLFFGSGTQLSVL.

For the CDR3, the DNA is TGTGCAAGTCGCTTCGAAAGTGTTCCCTACGAGCAGTACTTC. It is translated as CASRFESVPYEQYF. V gene TRBV12-2 combines with J gene TRBJ2-7. TRBV12-2 is reported as a pseudogene. The CDR3 extends over 14 amino acids.

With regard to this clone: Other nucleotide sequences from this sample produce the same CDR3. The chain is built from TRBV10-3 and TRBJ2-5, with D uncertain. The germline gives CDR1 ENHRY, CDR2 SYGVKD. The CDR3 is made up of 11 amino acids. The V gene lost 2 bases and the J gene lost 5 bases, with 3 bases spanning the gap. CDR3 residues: CAISERETQYF. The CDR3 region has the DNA TGTGCCATCAGTGAGAGGGAGACCCAGTACTTC.

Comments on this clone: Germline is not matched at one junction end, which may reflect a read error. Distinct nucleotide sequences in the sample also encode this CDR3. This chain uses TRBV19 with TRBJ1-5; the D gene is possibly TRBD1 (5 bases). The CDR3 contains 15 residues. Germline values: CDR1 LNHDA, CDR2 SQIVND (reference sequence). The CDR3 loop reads CASSIQGKGNQPQHF. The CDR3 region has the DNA TGCGCCAGTAGTATTCAGGGAAAAGGCAATCAGCCCCAGCATTTT. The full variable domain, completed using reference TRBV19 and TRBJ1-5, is DGGITQSPKYLFRKEGQNVTLSCEQNLNHDAMYWYRQDPGQGLRLIYYSQIVNDFQKGDIAEGYSVSREKKESFPLTVTSAQKNPTAFYLCASSIQGKGNQPQHFGDGTRLSIL.

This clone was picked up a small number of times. CDR3 sequence: CASSLRQSQETQYF. In DNA form, the CDR3 reads TGTGCCAGCAGTCTAAGACAGTCTCAAGAGACCCAGTACTTC. The rearrangement links TRBV2 to TRBJ2-5; perhaps TRBD1 as D (5 bases). In germline, CDR1 is SNHLY, CDR2 FYNNEI. The CDR3 contains 14 residues. V was cut by 5 bases and J by 2 bases, with 12 bases left in between.

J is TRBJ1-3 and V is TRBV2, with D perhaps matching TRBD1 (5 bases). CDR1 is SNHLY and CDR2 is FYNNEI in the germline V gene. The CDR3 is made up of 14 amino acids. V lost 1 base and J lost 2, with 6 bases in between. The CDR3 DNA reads TGTGCCAGCAGTGAAGGGGGGGCTGGAAACACCATATATTTT. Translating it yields CASSEGGAGNTIYF. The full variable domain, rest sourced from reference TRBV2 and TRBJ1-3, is EPEVTQTPSHQVTQMGQEVILRCVPISNHLYFYWYRQILGQKVEFLVSFYNNEISEKSEIFDDQFSVERPDGSNFTLKIRSTKLEDSAMYFCASSEGGAGNTIYFGEGSWLTVV.

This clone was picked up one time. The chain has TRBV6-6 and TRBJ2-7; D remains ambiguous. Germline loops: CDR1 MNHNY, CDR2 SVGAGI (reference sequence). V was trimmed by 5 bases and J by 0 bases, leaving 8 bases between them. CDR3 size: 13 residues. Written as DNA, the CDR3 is TGTGCCAGCAGTGTGTACAGCTCCTACGAGCAGTACTTC. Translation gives CASSVYSSYEQYF.

The CDR3 DNA reads TGTGCCAGTAGTGCGGGACTAGCGGGAGGGCCCGATACGCAGTATTTT. Protein: CASSAGLAGGPDTQYF. The genes are TRBV19 and TRBJ2-3, with 16 positions matching TRBD2. Unmatched junction bases numbered 5, after V lost 5 bases and J lost 6 bases. Germline values: CDR1 LNHDA, CDR2 SQIVND (reference sequence). The CDR3 loop spans 16 amino acids.

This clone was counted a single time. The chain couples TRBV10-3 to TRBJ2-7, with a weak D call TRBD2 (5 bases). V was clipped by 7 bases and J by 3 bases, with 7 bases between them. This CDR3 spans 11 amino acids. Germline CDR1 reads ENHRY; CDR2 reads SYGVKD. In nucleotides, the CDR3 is TGTGCCATCACTGACTACTACGAGCAGTACTTC. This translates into CAITDYYEQYF.

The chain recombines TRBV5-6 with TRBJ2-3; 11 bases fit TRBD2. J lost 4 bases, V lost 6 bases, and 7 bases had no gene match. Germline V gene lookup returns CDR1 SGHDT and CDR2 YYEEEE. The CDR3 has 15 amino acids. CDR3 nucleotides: TGTGCCAGCATCTTACTAGCGGGAGTTTCAGATACGCAGTATTTT. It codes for CASILLAGVSDTQYF.

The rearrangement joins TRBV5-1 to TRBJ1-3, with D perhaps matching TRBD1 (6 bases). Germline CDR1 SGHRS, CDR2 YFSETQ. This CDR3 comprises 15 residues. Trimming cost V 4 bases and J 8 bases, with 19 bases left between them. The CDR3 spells CASSRSGGAVDTIYF. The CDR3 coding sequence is TGCGCCAGCAGCCGGAGCGGGGGGGCTGTAGACACCATATATTTT.

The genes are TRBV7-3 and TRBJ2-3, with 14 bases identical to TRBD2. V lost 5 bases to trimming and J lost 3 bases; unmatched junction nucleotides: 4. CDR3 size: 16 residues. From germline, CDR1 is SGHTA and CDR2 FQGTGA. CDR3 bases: TGTGCCAGCAGCCCTGGGACTAGCGGGAGTACAGATACGCAGTATTTT. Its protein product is CASSPGTSGSTDTQYF.

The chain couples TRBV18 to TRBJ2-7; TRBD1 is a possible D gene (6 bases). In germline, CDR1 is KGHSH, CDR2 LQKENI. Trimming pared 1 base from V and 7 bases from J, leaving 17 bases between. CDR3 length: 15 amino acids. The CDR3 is CASSPRGTRGGEQYF. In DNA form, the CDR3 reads TGTGCCAGCTCACCACGAGGGACAAGGGGCGGGGAGCAGTACTTC.

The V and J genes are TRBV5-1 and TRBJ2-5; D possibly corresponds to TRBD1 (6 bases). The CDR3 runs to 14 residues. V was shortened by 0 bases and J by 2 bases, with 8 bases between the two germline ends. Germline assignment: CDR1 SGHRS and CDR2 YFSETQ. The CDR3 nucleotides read TGCGCCAGCAGCTTGGGAACAGGGCAAGAGACCCAGTACTTC. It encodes CASSLGTGQETQYF.

The CDR3 DNA follows: TGTGCCTGGAGTATACTAGCGGGAGTGTATGAGCAGTTCTTC. The encoded protein is CAWSILAGVYEQFF. The chain couples TRBV30 to TRBJ2-1; 11 bases align to TRBD2. The length of the CDR3 is 14 residues. Germline V gene lookup returns CDR1 GTSNPN and CDR2 SVGIG (reference sequence). The J segment lost 8 bases and the V segment lost 2 bases, leaving 5 bases of the junction unmatched.